These 4 T cell receptor beta chains were all obtained from the same sample, sequenced in a study of CD4+ T cells in melanoma (dated by TCRdb to 2022 to 2024). The receptor library was made with the immunoSEQ multiplex PCR assay. Imported from immuneACCESS, the table was reduced by TCRdb to in-frame sequences with V and J called. These copies leave out some clones; in studies compared against another copy, an unresolved V gene accounts for under half, and the cause of the remainder is not known. This sample lists around 100,000 clones; over 80% were detected once. The ten largest account for roughly 3.5% of the sample. Material for sequencing was peripheral blood. These receptor sequences come from a human donor with melanoma.

V usage is TRBV7-2 and J usage is TRBJ1-3; D perhaps matches TRBD1 (5 bases). Germline V gene lookup returns CDR1 SGHTA and CDR2 FQGNSA. This CDR3 spans 13 amino acids. Trimming took off 5 bases at V and 3 bases at J, with 8 bases between the two ends. The CDR3 spells CASSPGLGNTIYF. The CDR3, as DNA: TGTGCCAGCAGCCCGGGGCTTGGAAACACCATATATTTT.

CDR3 sequence reads: CASSQDARGPNYGYTF. CDR3 DNA sequence: TGCGCCAGCAGCCAAGATGCGAGGGGACCTAACTATGGCTACACCTTC. V is TRBV4-1 and J is TRBJ1-2; perhaps TRBD1 as D (5 bases). Germline CDR1 and CDR2: MGHRA and YSYEKL. This CDR3 is 16 amino acids long. V was clipped by 0 bases and J by 0 bases, with 11 bases between them.

This clone is a singleton in its sample. This chain links TRBV25-1 with TRBJ2-5, with D maybe TRBD2 (5 bases). CDR1 MGHDK and CDR2 SYGVNS come from the germline V gene. The CDR3 runs to 12 residues. The V gene lost 5 bases and the J gene lost 1 base, with 5 bases spanning the gap. The CDR3, as DNA: TGTGCCAGCAGTCGGGGCCAAGAGACCCAGTACTTC. Amino acid sequence: CASSRGQETQYF.

The CDR3 DNA reads as TGTGCCAGCAGCGTCCAGGGGGCGGGGGCACAAGAGACCCAGTACTTC. This translates into CASSVQGAGAQETQYF. This sequence joins TRBV9 and TRBJ2-5; maybe TRBD1 (8 bases). V lost 2 bases and J lost 2, with 16 bases in between. Germline V CDR1 and CDR2: SGDLS, YYNGEE. This CDR3 has 16 amino acids. The whole variable domain, filled in from reference TRBV9 and TRBJ2-5, reads DSGVTQTPKHLITATGQRVTLRCSPRSGDLSVYWYQQSLDQGLQFLIQYYNGEERAKGNILERFSAQQFPDLHSELNLSSLELGDSALYFCASSVQGAGAQETQYFGPGTRLLVL.